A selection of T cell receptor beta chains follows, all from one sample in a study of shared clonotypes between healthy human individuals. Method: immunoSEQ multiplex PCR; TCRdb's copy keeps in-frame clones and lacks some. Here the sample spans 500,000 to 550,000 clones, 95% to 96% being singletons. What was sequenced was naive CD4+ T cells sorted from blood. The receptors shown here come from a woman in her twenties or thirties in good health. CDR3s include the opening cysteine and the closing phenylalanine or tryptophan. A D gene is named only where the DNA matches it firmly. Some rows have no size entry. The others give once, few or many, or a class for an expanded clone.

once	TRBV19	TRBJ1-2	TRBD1	TGTGCCAGTAGTTTCCAGGGGGCTAACTATGGCTACACCTTC	CASSFQGANYGYTF
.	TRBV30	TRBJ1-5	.	TGTGCCTGGAGTGGGGGGACCAATCCGTATAGCAATCAGCCCCAGCATTTT	CAWSGGTNPYSNQPQHF
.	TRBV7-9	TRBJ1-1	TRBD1	TGTGCCAGCAGCTGGGACAGGGGGAGAAACACTGAAGCTTTCTTT	CASSWDRGRNTEAFF
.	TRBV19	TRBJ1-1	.	TGTGCCAGTAGTATCCCAGGATCTATTTGGAACACTGAAGCTTTCTTT	CASSIPGSIWNTEAFF
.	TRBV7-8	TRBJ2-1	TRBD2	TGTGCCAGCAGCATAGAACTAGCGGGAGTCAATGAGCAGTTCTTC	CASSIELAGVNEQFF
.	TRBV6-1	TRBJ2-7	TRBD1	TGTGCCAGCAGACAACAGGGGTCCTCCTACGAGCAGTACTTC	CASRQQGSSYEQYF
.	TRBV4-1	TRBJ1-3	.	TGCGCCAGCAGACACGTTAAGGGGAAAACTGGAAACACCATATATTTT	CASRHVKGKTGNTIYF
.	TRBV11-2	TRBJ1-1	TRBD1	TGTGCCAGCAGCTCCCAGACAGGGGGCAACACTGAAGCTTTCTTT	CASSSQTGGNTEAFF
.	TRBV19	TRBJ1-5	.	TGTGCCAGTAGTGCCGGACCGCCCCAGCATTTT	CASSAGPPQHF
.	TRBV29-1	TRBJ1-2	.	TGCAGCGCTGAGGGGGAGACGGCCCACTATGGCTACACCTTC	CSAEGETAHYGYTF
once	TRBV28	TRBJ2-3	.	TGTGCCAGCAGCCGCCCCAAAAGTAGCACAGATACGCAGTATTTT	CASSRPKSSTDTQYF
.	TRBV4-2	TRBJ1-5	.	TGTGCCAGCAGCCCCGGACCAAATAGCAATCAGCCCCAGCATTTT	CASSPGPNSNQPQHF
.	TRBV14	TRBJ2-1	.	TGTGCCAGCAGCCAAGAACAGGGCTACAATGAGCAGTTCTTC	CASSQEQGYNEQFF
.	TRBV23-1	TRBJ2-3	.	TGCGCCAGCAGTCAATATGAGGGTAGCACAGATACGCAGTATTTT	CASSQYEGSTDTQYF
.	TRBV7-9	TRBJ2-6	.	TGTGCCAGCAGCTATCAGGGGGGAACCGGGGCCAACGTCCTGACTTTC	CASSYQGGTGANVLTF
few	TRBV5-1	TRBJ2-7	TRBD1	TGCGCCAGCACCATGGGACAGGGAGGATACGAGCAGTACTTC	CASTMGQGGYEQYF
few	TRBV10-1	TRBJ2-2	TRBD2	TGCGCCAGCAGTGATAGGAAGCTACTAGCGGGAGGGCCGGGGGAGCTGTTTTTT	CASSDRKLLAGGPGELFF
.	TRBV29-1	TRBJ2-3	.	TGCAGCTCCACGATTGGCGGGATCGCCCCAGATACGCAGTATTTT	CSSTIGGIAPDTQYF
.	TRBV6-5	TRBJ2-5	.	TGTGCCAGCAGTCTCCTCAGGGGGGCGAGAGAGACCCAGTACTTC	CASSLLRGARETQYF
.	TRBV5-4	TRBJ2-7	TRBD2	TGTGCCAGCAGCTCCAGACTAGCGGGAGTGGACGAGCAGTACTTC	CASSSRLAGVDEQYF
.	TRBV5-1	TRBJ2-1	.	TGCGCCAGCAGCCCCTCGGGGTCTAATGAGCAGTTCTTC	CASSPSGSNEQFF
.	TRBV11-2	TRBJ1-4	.	TGTGCCAGCAGCTTACGAGGGTACGAGGGTGAAAAACTGTTTTTT	CASSLRGYEGEKLFF